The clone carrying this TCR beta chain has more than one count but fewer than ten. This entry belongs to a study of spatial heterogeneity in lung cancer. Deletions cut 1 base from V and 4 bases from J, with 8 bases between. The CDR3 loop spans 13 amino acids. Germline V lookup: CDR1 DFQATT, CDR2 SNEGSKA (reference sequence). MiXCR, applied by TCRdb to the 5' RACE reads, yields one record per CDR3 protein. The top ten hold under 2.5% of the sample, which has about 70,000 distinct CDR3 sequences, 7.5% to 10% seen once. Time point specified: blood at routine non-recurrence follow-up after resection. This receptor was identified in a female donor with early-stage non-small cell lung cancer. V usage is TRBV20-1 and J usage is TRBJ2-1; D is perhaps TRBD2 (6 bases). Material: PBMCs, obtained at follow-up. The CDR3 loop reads CSARGREYNEQFF. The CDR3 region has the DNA TGCAGTGCTAGAGGACGGGAGTACAATGAGCAGTTCTTC.